Listed below are T cell receptor beta chains from one sample, sequenced in a study of blood T cell repertoires in COVID-19. Using immunoSEQ multiplex PCR, the repertoire was profiled, and TCRdb retains in-frame clones only, with some absent. The sample has about 220,000 clones; 84% are singletons. The sequenced material came from peripheral blood. The receptor source for this set is a man aged 50-59 years with active or convalescent COVID-19. CDR3s include the opening cysteine and the closing phenylalanine or tryptophan. The D gene is left open where the match is weak. Part of the rows lack a size; the others show once, few, many or a class for expanded clones.

J: TRBJ1-4
D: -
V: TRBV2
size: -
CDR3: CASTGQPEEKLFF
DNA: TGTGCCAGCACCGGACAGCCGGAGGAAAAACTGTTTTTT

J: TRBJ2-3
D: -
V: TRBV5-1
size: -
CDR3: CASSLGQSHDTQYF
DNA: TGCGCCAGCAGCCTCGGACAAAGTCACGATACGCAGTATTTT

J: TRBJ2-1
D: -
V: TRBV28
size: -
CDR3: CASSFVTDQFF
DNA: TGTGCCAGCAGTTTTGTTACAGATCAGTTCTTC

J: TRBJ1-2
D: -
V: TRBV28
size: -
CDR3: CASSLQGYGYTF
DNA: TGTGCCAGCAGTCTACAGGGTTATGGCTACACCTTC

J: TRBJ2-1
D: -
V: TRBV5-5
size: once
CDR3: CASSLAGSAGVNEQFF
DNA: TGTGCCAGCAGCTTGGCCGGCAGCGCAGGGGTCAATGAGCAGTTCTTC

J: TRBJ2-5
D: -
V: TRBV5-4
size: -
CDR3: CASSFGVADQETQYF
DNA: TGTGCCAGCAGCTTTGGGGTAGCGGACCAAGAGACCCAGTACTTC

J: TRBJ1-6
D: -
V: TRBV3-1/TRBV3-2
size: -
CDR3: CASSQAIIYNSPLHF
DNA: TGTGCCAGCAGCCAAGCTATCATTTATAATTCACCCCTCCACTTT

J: TRBJ1-1
D: TRBD1
V: TRBV4-1
size: -
CDR3: CASSLRGENTEAFF
DNA: TGCGCCAGCAGCCTCAGGGGGGAGAACACTGAAGCTTTCTTT

J: TRBJ1-5
D: -
V: TRBV19
size: few
CDR3: CASSIGGSDFSNQPQHF
DNA: TGTGCCAGTAGTATTGGCGGAAGTGATTTTAGCAATCAGCCCCAGCATTTT

J: TRBJ1-2
D: -
V: TRBV3-1/TRBV3-2
size: -
CDR3: CASSQAGNYGYTF
DNA: TGTGCCAGCAGCCAGGCGGGAAACTATGGCTACACCTTC

J: TRBJ1-2
D: TRBD1
V: TRBV28
size: few
CDR3: CASSSPLTGSVSGYTF
DNA: TGTGCCAGCAGTTCGCCCTTGACAGGGTCGGTTTCTGGCTACACCTTC

J: TRBJ1-2
D: TRBD1
V: TRBV29-1
size: -
CDR3: CSVRDRAGYGYTF
DNA: TGCAGCGTTCGAGACAGGGCGGGGTATGGCTACACCTTC

J: TRBJ1-1
D: TRBD1
V: TRBV9
size: -
CDR3: CASRDSHTEAFF
DNA: TGTGCCAGTAGGGACAGTCACACTGAAGCTTTCTTT

J: TRBJ1-2
D: -
V: TRBV14
size: -
CDR3: CASSQRQGSGYTF
DNA: TGTGCCAGCAGCCAAAGGCAGGGAAGTGGCTACACCTTC

J: TRBJ2-5
D: TRBD1
V: TRBV2
size: -
CDR3: CASRPTGVETQYF
DNA: TGTGCCAGCAGACCCACAGGGGTAGAGACCCAGTACTTC

J: TRBJ2-1
D: TRBD2
V: TRBV5-1
size: -
CDR3: CASSFGLAGAANNEQFF
DNA: TGCGCCAGCAGCTTCGGACTAGCGGGGGCAGCGAACAATGAGCAGTTCTTC

J: TRBJ2-2
D: -
V: TRBV2
size: -
CDR3: CASSVYSTGELFF
DNA: TGTGCCAGCAGTGTGTACAGCACCGGGGAGCTGTTTTTT

J: TRBJ1-4
D: TRBD1
V: TRBV7-2
size: -
CDR3: CASSSDREADEKLFF
DNA: TGTGCCAGCAGCTCCGACAGGGAAGCGGATGAAAAACTGTTTTTT

J: TRBJ1-5
D: -
V: TRBV27
size: -
CDR3: CASSFKAESSNQPQHF
DNA: TGTGCCAGCAGTTTCAAAGCCGAAAGTAGCAATCAGCCCCAGCATTTT

J: TRBJ2-7
D: -
V: TRBV5-1
size: once
CDR3: CASSLGTTYEQYF
DNA: TGCGCCAGCAGCTTGGGGACAACCTACGAGCAGTACTTC

J: TRBJ1-5
D: -
V: TRBV28
size: -
CDR3: CASSLPVYSNQPQHF
DNA: TGTGCCAGCAGTTTACCAGTGTATAGCAATCAGCCCCAGCATTTT

J: TRBJ2-7
D: TRBD2
V: TRBV12-3/TRBV12-4
size: -
CDR3: CASSFGGRAGQYF
DNA: TGTGCCAGCAGTTTTGGCGGGAGGGCGGGGCAGTACTTC

J: TRBJ1-5
D: -
V: TRBV3-1/TRBV3-2
size: once
CDR3: CASSPRFGDQPQHF
DNA: TGTGCCAGCAGCCCTCGCTTCGGAGATCAGCCCCAGCATTTT

J: TRBJ2-3
D: TRBD2
V: TRBV3-1/TRBV3-2
size: once
CDR3: CASSQDLASGSGSDTQYF
DNA: TGTGCCAGCAGCCAAGATCTTGCCAGCGGGAGTGGCTCAGATACGCAGTATTTT

J: TRBJ1-1
D: -
V: TRBV29-1
size: -
CDR3: CSVRGGDSAFF
DNA: TGCAGCGTTCGTGGCGGGGACTCGGCTTTCTTT

J: TRBJ1-2
D: TRBD1
V: TRBV4-1
size: -
CDR3: CASSQQGVDYGYTF
DNA: TGCGCCAGCAGCCAACAGGGGGTCGACTATGGCTACACCTTC

J: TRBJ2-3
D: -
V: TRBV3-1/TRBV3-2
size: -
CDR3: CASSLSGTDTQYF
DNA: TGTGCCAGCAGCCTATCGGGCACAGATACGCAGTATTTT

J: TRBJ2-7
D: -
V: TRBV7-8
size: -
CDR3: CASSLGGLNPSYEQYF
DNA: TGTGCCAGCAGCTTAGGAGGCCTGAATCCCTCCTACGAGCAGTACTTC

J: TRBJ2-3
D: TRBD2
V: TRBV5-1
size: -
CDR3: CASTGGLAGGPVDTQYF
DNA: TGCGCCAGCACCGGGGGACTAGCGGGAGGGCCAGTAGATACGCAGTATTTT

J: TRBJ2-3
D: -
V: TRBV6-5
size: -
CDR3: CASSYSRDVTDTQYF
DNA: TGTGCCAGCAGTTACTCGCGGGACGTCACAGATACGCAGTATTTT

J: TRBJ1-6
D: -
V: TRBV28
size: -
CDR3: CASSLFGGGYSPLHF
DNA: TGTGCCAGCAGCCTTTTTGGGGGGGGCTATTCACCCCTCCACTTT

J: TRBJ1-3
D: -
V: TRBV4-1
size: few
CDR3: CASSQENREGNTIYF
DNA: TGCGCCAGCAGCCAAGAGAACAGGGAGGGAAACACCATATATTTT

J: TRBJ2-3
D: -
V: TRBV2
size: -
CDR3: CASRRLSGDSTDTQYF
DNA: TGTGCCAGCAGGCGGCTTAGCGGAGACTCCACAGATACGCAGTATTTT

J: TRBJ2-3
D: TRBD1
V: TRBV7-9
size: -
CDR3: CASSPTPGQKIGTDTQYF
DNA: TGTGCCAGCAGCCCCACACCGGGACAGAAAATAGGTACAGATACGCAGTATTTT

J: TRBJ1-2
D: -
V: TRBV7-9
size: few
CDR3: CATGVEAIGYTF
DNA: TGTGCCACCGGTGTTGAGGCTATCGGCTACACCTTC

J: TRBJ1-5
D: -
V: TRBV5-5
size: -
CDR3: CASSPGHFVGQPQHF
DNA: TGTGCCAGCAGTCCGGGACACTTTGTAGGGCAGCCCCAGCATTTT

J: TRBJ2-1
D: TRBD2
V: TRBV6-1
size: many
CDR3: CASSEVSGGAYNEQFF
DNA: TGTGCCAGCAGTGAAGTTAGCGGGGGGGCCTACAATGAGCAGTTCTTC

J: TRBJ1-2
D: TRBD1
V: TRBV13
size: -
CDR3: CASRSGGGNYGYTF
DNA: TGTGCCAGCAGGTCAGGGGGCGGAAACTATGGCTACACCTTC

J: TRBJ2-1
D: -
V: TRBV29-1
size: -
CDR3: CSVGLARNEQFF
DNA: TGCAGCGTTGGCCTAGCGAGGAATGAGCAGTTCTTC

J: TRBJ2-2
D: TRBD2
V: TRBV7-3
size: -
CDR3: CASRGSGSTGELFF
DNA: TGTGCCAGCAGGGGTAGCGGGAGTACCGGGGAGCTGTTTTTT

J: TRBJ2-1
D: TRBD1
V: TRBV18
size: -
CDR3: CASSPYETGTGGHEQFF
DNA: TGTGCCAGCTCACCATACGAGACCGGGACAGGGGGACATGAGCAGTTCTTC

J: TRBJ2-1
D: -
V: TRBV7-9
size: -
CDR3: CASSLIIRGPNEQFF
DNA: TGTGCCAGCAGCTTAATTATTCGGGGTCCGAATGAGCAGTTCTTC

J: TRBJ1-1
D: -
V: TRBV7-2
size: -
CDR3: CASSLGGGGWTEAFF
DNA: TGTGCCAGCAGCTTAGGGGGCGGGGGTTGGACTGAAGCTTTCTTT

J: TRBJ2-3
D: -
V: TRBV7-3
size: few
CDR3: CASGFGGGDTQYF
DNA: TGTGCCAGCGGTTTTGGAGGCGGGGATACGCAGTATTTT

J: TRBJ2-4
D: -
V: TRBV5-4
size: -
CDR3: CASSEDRWHIQYF
DNA: TGTGCCAGCAGCGAAGACAGGTGGCACATTCAGTACTTC

J: TRBJ1-1
D: TRBD1
V: TRBV28
size: -
CDR3: CASSSYRDRGPAFF
DNA: TGTGCCAGCAGCTCTTACCGGGACAGGGGTCCAGCTTTCTTT

J: TRBJ2-5
D: -
V: TRBV5-1
size: -
CDR3: CASSGGDNRYQETQYF
DNA: TGCGCCAGCAGCGGGGGGGACAACAGGTACCAAGAGACCCAGTACTTC

J: TRBJ2-7
D: -
V: TRBV6-5
size: -
CDR3: CASSYREAYEQYF
DNA: TGTGCCAGCAGTTACAGGGAGGCCTACGAGCAGTACTTC